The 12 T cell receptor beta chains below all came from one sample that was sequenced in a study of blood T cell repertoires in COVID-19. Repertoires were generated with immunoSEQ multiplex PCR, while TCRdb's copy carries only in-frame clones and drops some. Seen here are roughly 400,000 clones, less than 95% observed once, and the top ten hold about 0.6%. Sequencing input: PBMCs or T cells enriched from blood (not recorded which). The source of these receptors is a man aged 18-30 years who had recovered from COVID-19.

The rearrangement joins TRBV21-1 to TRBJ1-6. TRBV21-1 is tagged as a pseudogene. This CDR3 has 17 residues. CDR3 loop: CASSKRGESSYNSPLHF. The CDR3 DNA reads TGTGCCAGCAGCAAACGGGGGGAAAGCTCCTATAATTCACCCCTCCACTTT.

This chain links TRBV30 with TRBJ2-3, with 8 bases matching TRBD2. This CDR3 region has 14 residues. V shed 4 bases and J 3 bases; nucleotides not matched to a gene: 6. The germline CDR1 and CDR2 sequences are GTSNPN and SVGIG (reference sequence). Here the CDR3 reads CAWNPGLETDTQYF. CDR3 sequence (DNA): TGTGCCTGGAATCCGGGACTAGAGACAGATACGCAGTATTTT.

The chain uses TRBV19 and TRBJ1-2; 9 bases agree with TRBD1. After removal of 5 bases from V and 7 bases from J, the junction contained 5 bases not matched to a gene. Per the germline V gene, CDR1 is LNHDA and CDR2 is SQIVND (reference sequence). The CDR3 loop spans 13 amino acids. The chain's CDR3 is CASSPQTGGGYTF. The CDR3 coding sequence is TGTGCCAGTAGTCCCCAGACAGGGGGTGGCTACACCTTC.

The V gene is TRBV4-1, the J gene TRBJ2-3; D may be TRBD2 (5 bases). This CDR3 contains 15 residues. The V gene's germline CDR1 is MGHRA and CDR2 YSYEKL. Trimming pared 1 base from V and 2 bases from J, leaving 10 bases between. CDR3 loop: CASSQARGYTDTQYF. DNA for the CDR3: TGCGCCAGCAGCCAAGCCCGGGGATACACAGATACGCAGTATTTT.

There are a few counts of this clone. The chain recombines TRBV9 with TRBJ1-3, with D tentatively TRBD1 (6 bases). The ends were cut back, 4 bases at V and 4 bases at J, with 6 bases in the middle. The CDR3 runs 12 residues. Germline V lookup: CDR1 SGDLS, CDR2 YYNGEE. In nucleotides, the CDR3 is TGTGCCAGCAGCCAGGGGGGAAACACCATATATTTT. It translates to CASSQGGNTIYF.

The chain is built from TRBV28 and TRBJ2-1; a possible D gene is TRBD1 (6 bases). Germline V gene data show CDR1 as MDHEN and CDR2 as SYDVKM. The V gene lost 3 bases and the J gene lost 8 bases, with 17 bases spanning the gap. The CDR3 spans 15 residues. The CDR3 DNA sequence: TGTGCCAGCAGTTTCCGTGGGAATGGGGGCCATGAGCAGTTCTTC. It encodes CASSFRGNGGHEQFF.

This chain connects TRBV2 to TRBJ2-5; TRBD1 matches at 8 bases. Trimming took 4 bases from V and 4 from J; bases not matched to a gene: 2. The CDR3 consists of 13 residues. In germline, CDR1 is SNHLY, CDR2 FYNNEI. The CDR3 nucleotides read TGTGCCAGCAGTGTCAGGGGGCGAGAGACCCAGTACTTC. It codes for CASSVRGRETQYF.

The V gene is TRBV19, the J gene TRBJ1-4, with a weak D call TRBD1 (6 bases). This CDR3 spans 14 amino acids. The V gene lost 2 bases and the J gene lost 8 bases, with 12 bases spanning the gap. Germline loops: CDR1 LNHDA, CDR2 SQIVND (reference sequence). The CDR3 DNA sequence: TGTGCCAGTAGTATAACCCAGGGGAGAGAAAAACTGTTTTTT. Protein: CASSITQGREKLFF. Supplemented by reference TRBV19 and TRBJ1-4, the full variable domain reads DGGITQSPKYLFRKEGQNVTLSCEQNLNHDAMYWYRQDPGQGLRLIYYSQIVNDFQKGDIAEGYSVSREKKESFPLTVTSAQKNPTAFYLCASSITQGREKLFFGSGTQLSVL.

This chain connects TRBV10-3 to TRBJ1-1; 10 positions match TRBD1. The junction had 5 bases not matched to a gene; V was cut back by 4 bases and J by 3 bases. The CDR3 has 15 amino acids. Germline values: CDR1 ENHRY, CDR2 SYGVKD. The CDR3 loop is CAISVTGTGDTEAFF. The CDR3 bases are TGTGCCATCAGTGTAACCGGGACAGGGGACACTGAAGCTTTCTTT.

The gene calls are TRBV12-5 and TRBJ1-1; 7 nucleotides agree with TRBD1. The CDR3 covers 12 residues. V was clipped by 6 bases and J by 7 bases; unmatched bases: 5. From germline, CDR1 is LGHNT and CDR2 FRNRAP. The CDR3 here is CASGVDRVEAFF. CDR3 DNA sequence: TGTGCTAGTGGGGTTGACAGGGTTGAAGCTTTCTTT.

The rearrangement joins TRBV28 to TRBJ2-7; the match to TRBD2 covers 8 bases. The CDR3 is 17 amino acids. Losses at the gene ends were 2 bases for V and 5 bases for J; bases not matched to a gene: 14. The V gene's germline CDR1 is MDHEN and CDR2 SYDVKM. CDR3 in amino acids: CASSLGTTGTRRDEQYF. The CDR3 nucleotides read TGTGCCAGCAGTTTAGGGACTACCGGGACTAGGAGGGACGAGCAGTACTTC.

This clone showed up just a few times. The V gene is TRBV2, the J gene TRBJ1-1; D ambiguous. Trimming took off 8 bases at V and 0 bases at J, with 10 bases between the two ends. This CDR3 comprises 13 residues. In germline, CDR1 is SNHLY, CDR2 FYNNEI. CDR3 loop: CASVKTLNTEAFF. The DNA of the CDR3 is TGTGCCAGCGTTAAGACTCTGAACACTGAAGCTTTCTTT.